The next 19 T cell receptor beta chains were all read from a single sample in a study of blood T cell repertoires in COVID-19. Repertoires were generated with immunoSEQ multiplex PCR, while TCRdb's copy carries only in-frame clones and drops some. The sample includes about 78,000 clones, around nine tenths of them seen just once. Specimen: peripheral blood. These receptor sequences come from a woman aged 80 or older with acute or convalescent COVID-19.

The gene calls are TRBV6-5 and TRBJ2-3, with 8 bases fitting TRBD1. CDR1 and CDR2 from the germline V gene are MNHEY and SVGAGI. The CDR3 sequence is 15 residues long. V lost 6 bases, J lost 3 bases, and 8 bases stayed unmatched. This CDR3 is CASSRQGIWTDTQYF. The CDR3 coding sequence is TGTGCCAGCAGCCGACAGGGGATATGGACAGATACGCAGTATTTT.

By frequency in the sample, this clone is medium-sized (0.01 to 0.1%). This rearrangement joins TRBV28 to TRBJ2-3; D uncertain. The germline CDR1 and CDR2 sequences are MDHEN and SYDVKM. The CDR3 runs to 12 residues. The V end was cut by 10 bases, the J end by 0 bases, with 8 bases between. The CDR3 sequence: CAIHTSTDTQYF. As DNA, the CDR3 is TGTGCCATCCACACAAGCACAGATACGCAGTATTTT.

The V gene is TRBV28, the J gene TRBJ2-7; perhaps TRBD2 as D (6 bases). This CDR3 is 17 amino acids long. Trimming cost V 4 bases and J 2 bases, with 21 bases left between them. Germline values: CDR1 MDHEN, CDR2 SYDVKM. As DNA, the CDR3 is TGTGCCAGCAGTTCGCCCTCACTTTCCCCGGGGGCCTACGAGCAGTACTTC. Protein: CASSSPSLSPGAYEQYF.

V and J are TRBV5-6 and TRBJ2-2; 7 bases fit TRBD1. Trimming at V came to 3 bases and at J to 1 base, leaving 0 bases not matched to a gene. This CDR3 contains 14 residues. CDR1 is SGHDT and CDR2 is YYEEEE in the germline V gene. CDR3 sequence (DNA): TGTGCCAGCAGCTGGGACAGGAACACCGGGGAGCTGTTTTTT. It specifies CASSWDRNTGELFF.

The chain links TRBV7-8 to TRBJ1-6, with TRBD1 as a possible D gene (5 bases). The CDR3 covers 12 residues. V shed 4 bases and J shed 19 bases, with 17 bases lying between them. CDR1 and CDR2 from the germline V gene are SGHVS and FQNEAQ. Here the CDR3 reads CASSSPGGISHF. CDR3 coding DNA: TGTGCCAGCAGCTCCCCGGGGGGGATATCTCACTTT.

The chain links TRBV27 to TRBJ1-5; 9 bases agree with TRBD1. V lost 5 bases, J lost 5 bases, and 4 bases stayed unmatched. The V gene's germline CDR1 is MNHEY and CDR2 SMNVEV (reference sequence). The CDR3 extends over 14 amino acids. The chain's CDR3 is CASSPQGADQPQHF. The CDR3, as DNA: TGTGCCAGCAGTCCACAGGGGGCGGATCAGCCCCAGCATTTT.

CDR3 DNA: TGTGCCAGCAGCTTAGAGCGGACTGACACTGAAGCTTTCTTT. This sequence encodes CASSLERTDTEAFF. J is TRBJ1-1 and V is TRBV11-2; no reliable D call. This CDR3 has 14 amino acids. V lost 0 bases, J lost 3 bases, and 8 bases lay in between. CDR1 and CDR2 from the germline V gene are SGHAT and FQNNGV.

This chain connects TRBV5-4 to TRBJ2-3, with 8 nucleotides matching TRBD2. CDR3 length: 14 residues. CDR1 is SGHNT and CDR2 is YYREEE in the germline V gene (reference sequence). V dropped 4 bases and J dropped 4; count of bases not matched to a gene: 5. CDR3 nucleotides: TGTGCCAGCAGCCCCACTAGCGGCGCAGATACGCAGTATTTT. Its translation is CASSPTSGADTQYF. Supplemented by reference TRBV5-4 and TRBJ2-3, the full variable domain reads ETGVTQSPTHLIKTRGQQVTLRCSSQSGHNTVSWYQQALGQGPQFIFQYYREEENGRGNFPPRFSGLQFPNYSSELNVNALELDDSALYLCASSPTSGADTQYFGPGTRLTVL.

V gene TRBV12-3 or TRBV12-4 combines with J gene TRBJ1-1; D may be TRBD1 (6 bases). V lost 6 bases and J 0 bases, leaving 8 bases between the germline ends. The CDR3 length is 13 residues. This chain's CDR3 is CASSRGMNTEAFF. The CDR3 coding sequence is TGTGCCAGCAGCAGGGGTATGAACACTGAAGCTTTCTTT.

The gene calls are TRBV3-1 (or the pseudogene TRBV3-2) and TRBJ2-3, with 7 bases matching TRBD2. V gave up 4 bases and J gave up 5 bases; unmatched junction bases: 6. The germline gives CDR1 LGHDT, CDR2 YNNKEL (reference sequence). The CDR3 loop spans 14 amino acids. The CDR3 spells CASSPGGGVDTQYF. In DNA, the CDR3 is TGTGCCAGCAGCCCGGGAGGTGGGGTAGATACGCAGTATTTT.

The rearrangement links TRBV4-3 to TRBJ1-2; perhaps TRBD1 as D (5 bases). The germline V and J ends were trimmed by 0 bases and 5 bases, with 13 bases remaining between them. Germline V gene lookup returns CDR1 LGHNA and CDR2 YSLEER. The CDR3 totals 15 residues. DNA for the CDR3: TGCGCCAGCAGCCAAGATCGAGGCAGGGTTTATGGCTACACCTTC. Translating gives CASSQDRGRVYGYTF.

The chain is built from TRBV9 and TRBJ2-3, with 7 nucleotides matching TRBD2. Losses at the gene ends were 0 bases for V and 2 bases for J; bases not matched to a gene: 12. This CDR3 region has 18 residues. CDR1 is SGDLS and CDR2 is YYNGEE in the germline V gene. The CDR3 loop is CASSVGLRGGRSTDTQYF. CDR3 in DNA: TGTGCCAGCAGCGTAGGTTTGCGGGGAGGGCGCTCCACAGATACGCAGTATTTT. The full variable domain, its missing parts supplied by reference TRBV9 and TRBJ2-3, is DSGVTQTPKHLITATGQRVTLRCSPRSGDLSVYWYQQSLDQGLQFLIQYYNGEERAKGNILERFSAQQFPDLHSELNLSSLELGDSALYFCASSVGLRGGRSTDTQYFGPGTRLTVL.

The genes are TRBV12-5 and TRBJ1-6; 8 nucleotides line up with TRBD1. The CDR3 runs 15 residues. The trim removed 0 bases at V and 10 bases at J, leaving 5 bases unmatched. Germline lookup yields CDR1 LGHNT and CDR2 FRNRAP. CDR3: CASGLVPGTGSPLHF. The CDR3, as DNA: TGTGCTAGTGGTTTGGTACCAGGGACAGGCTCACCCCTCCACTTT. The full variable domain, rest sourced from reference TRBV12-5 and TRBJ1-6, is DARVTQTPRHKVTEMGQEVTMRCQPILGHNTVFWYRQTMMQGLELLAYFRNRAPLDDSGMPKDRFSAEMPDATLATLKIQPSEPRDSAVYFCASGLVPGTGSPLHFGNGTRLTVT.

This chain connects TRBV5-1 to TRBJ2-7; 9 bases map to TRBD1. With 5 bases clipped from V and 2 bases from J, the junction kept 8 bases outside the gene matches. CDR3 length: 15 amino acids. Germline V gene data show CDR1 as SGHRS and CDR2 as YFSETQ. Written as DNA, the CDR3 is TGCGCCAGCAGTCCGACCGGGACAGGGCCCTACGAGCAGTACTTC. Translation gives CASSPTGTGPYEQYF.

The chain combines TRBV6-6 with TRBJ1-5; the match to TRBD1 covers 10 bases. V lost 5 bases and J lost 0; bases outside the gene matches: 7. Per germline, CDR1 MNHNY and CDR2 SVGAGI (reference sequence). The CDR3 has 17 residues. CDR3 nucleotide sequence: TGTGCCAGCAGTCGGACAGGGGGAGGGGCTAGCAATCAGCCCCAGCATTTT. It encodes CASSRTGGGASNQPQHF.

V is TRBV4-2 and J is TRBJ1-1; D might be TRBD1 (6 bases). Germline CDR1 and CDR2: LGHNA and YNFKEQ. V was cut by 6 bases and J by 0 bases, with 14 bases left in between. The length of the CDR3 is 15 residues. The CDR3 DNA follows: TGTGCCAGCAGAGCGAAGGGGGGGTTGAACACTGAAGCTTTCTTT. Protein product: CASRAKGGLNTEAFF.

This clone has more than one count but fewer than ten. V is TRBV29-1 and J is TRBJ2-2; TRBD2 might be the D (5 bases). The CDR3 sequence is 13 residues long. CDR1 SQVTM and CDR2 ANQGSEA come from the germline V gene. V was clipped by 6 bases and J by 0 bases, with 8 bases between them. The CDR3 reads CSVTNSNTGELFF. CDR3 nucleotide sequence: TGCAGCGTGACTAATTCGAACACCGGGGAGCTGTTTTTT.

This clone is categorized as medium-sized. V gene TRBV18 combines with J gene TRBJ2-2; D remains ambiguous. The germline V and J ends were trimmed by 3 bases and 7 bases, with 3 bases remaining between them. This CDR3 is built from 11 residues. In germline, CDR1 is KGHSH, CDR2 LQKENI. The CDR3 DNA sequence: TGTGCCAGCTCACCTAGCGGGGAGCTGTTTTTT. This encodes CASSPSGELFF. Based on the CDR3 plus reference TRBV18 and TRBJ2-2, the full variable domain is NAGVMQNPRHLVRRRGQEARLRCSPMKGHSHVYWYRQLPEEGLKFMVYLQKENIIDESGMPKERFSAEFPKEGPSILRIQQVVRGDSAAYFCASSPSGELFFGEGSRLTVL.

The V and J genes are TRBV11-2 and TRBJ2-1; D is uncertain. V was cut by 5 bases and J by 12 bases, with 14 bases left in between. The germline gives CDR1 SGHAT, CDR2 FQNNGV. The CDR3 loop spans 12 amino acids. The CDR3 loop is CASSLGGPGQFF. CDR3 bases: TGTGCCAGCAGCCTAGGTGGGCCAGGGCAGTTCTTC.